Included here is one TCR beta chain sequence, with context. Its antigen is still unknown. The data derive from a study of response to subunit inactivated influenza vaccine. Study-wide findings and caveats: Every seasonal influenza vaccination brings in few new T cells, the authors suggested.

TCRdb re-called the RT-PCR reads with MiXCR, one entry per CDR3 protein. The sample lists hundreds of thousands of distinct CDR3 sequences; 6% to 9% were seen once. This receptor was identified in a man between 45 and 75 years old who received an inactivated influenza vaccine. The specimen was PBMCs from blood, collected less than 30 months after vaccination.

The CDR3 loop is CASSLDNRPAFF. The CDR3 DNA sequence: TGTGCCAGCAGCTTAGATAACAGGCCCGCTTTCTTT. This sequence joins TRBV11-2 and TRBJ1-1, with a weak D call TRBD1 (5 bases). The CDR3 extends over 12 amino acids. Per germline, CDR1 SGHAT and CDR2 FQNNGV. Trimming removed 0 bases at V and 11 bases at J, with 10 bases between.